The 22 T cell receptor beta chains in this list originate from one sample, sequenced in a study of human T cells and chemical hapten exposure (dated by TCRdb to the early 2020s). The time point label, read with the paper, signifies: patch test 1, 2 weeks after DPC sensitization. The treatment or condition label for this specimen denotes: therapeutic diphenylcyclopropenone sensitization with weekly scalp DPC. Library method: RACE. Instrument on record: NextSeq 500. TCRdb's own reprocessing of the public reads used fastp at Q25 and MiXCR and kept productive beta chains. Entries are consolidated by CDR3 protein sequence, retaining the most common genes and DNA. This sample lists around 100,000 distinct CDR3 sequences; 8% to 13% were detected once. Together, the top ten hold around 3.5% of the sample. Here the sequenced sample was whole blood, taken in connection with sensitization to the hapten diphenylcyclopropenone (DPC). Source of these receptors: a woman in her forties with alopecia areata. Some clones in this sample may be carry-over from other donors' samples.

Comment on this clonotype: One end of the junction does not line up with germline, which may come from a read error. The V gene is TRBV7-6, the J gene TRBJ2-1; 10 positions agree with TRBD2. The CDR3 covers 18 residues. The germline V gene has CDR1 SGHVS and CDR2 FNYEAQ. This chain's CDR3 is CASSPGAGGFVPYSEQFF. CDR3 DNA: TGTGCCAGCAGCCCGGGAGCGGGGGGGTTCGTCCCCTACAGTGAGCAGTTCTTC.

A word on this clonotype: A single base separates this from a much larger clone, so it may be a read error. CDR3: CASSPDRAVQPQHF. CDR3 in DNA: TGTGCCAGCAGCCCCGACAGGGCCGTTCAGCCCCAGCATTTT. The genes are TRBV7-9 and TRBJ1-5, with 7 bases aligning to TRBD1. The V and J ends lost 5 bases and 6 bases, in that order; junction bases with no gene match: 7. The CDR3 has 14 amino acids. Germline lookup yields CDR1 SEHNR and CDR2 FQNEAQ (reference sequence).

The table lists this clonotype with many counts. The chain links TRBV9 to TRBJ1-1; tentative D call: TRBD1 (5 bases). V dropped 0 bases and J dropped 2 bases, with 17 bases sitting between them. CDR1 and CDR2 (germline): SGDLS, YYNGEE. There are 17 residues in the CDR3. For the CDR3, the DNA is TGTGCCAGCAGCGTAGACCCCCCGCTAGGGGTTAACACTGAAGCTTTCTTT. Translating it yields CASSVDPPLGVNTEAFF.

The chain joins TRBV6-6 to TRBJ2-7; D remains unclear. Germline V gene sequence: CDR1 MNHNY, CDR2 SVGAGI (reference sequence). The CDR3 extends over 14 amino acids. V gave up 0 bases and J gave up 0 bases, with 6 bases separating them. DNA of the CDR3: TGTGCCAGCAGTTACTCGGAAGTCTCCTACGAGCAGTACTTC. Amino acid sequence: CASSYSEVSYEQYF.

This clonotype was counted many times. The rearrangement joins TRBV12-5 to TRBJ2-1, with TRBD2 identical over 8 bases. This CDR3 is built from 13 residues. Germline V CDR1 and CDR2: LGHNT, FRNRAP. Trimming took 7 bases from V and 7 from J; bases not matched to a gene: 6. CDR3 sequence reads: CASARGGANEQFF. DNA of the CDR3: TGTGCTAGTGCCCGGGGGGGGGCGAATGAGCAGTTCTTC.

This chain uses TRBV6-2 or TRBV6-3 with TRBJ1-1, with TRBD1 matching 8 bases. The CDR3 contains 15 residues. Germline V lookup: CDR1 MNHEY, CDR2 SVGEGT. V lost 2 bases, J lost 3 bases, and 5 bases stayed unmatched. The DNA for the CDR3 is TGTGCCAGCAGTTACCCGGACAGGGTAGACACTGAAGCTTTCTTT. The encoded protein is CASSYPDRVDTEAFF.

This clonotype has at least ten counts. The rearrangement links TRBV13 to TRBJ1-2, with D maybe TRBD1 (6 bases). The V gene lost 4 bases and the J gene lost 7 bases, with 16 bases spanning the gap. The CDR3 covers 14 residues. From germline, CDR1 is PRHDT and CDR2 FYEKMQ (reference sequence). The CDR3 DNA is TGTGCCAGCAGCTCAAGCCGGACAGTGGGTGGCTACACCTTC. It translates to CASSSSRTVGGYTF. Full variable domain (rest looked up from reference TRBV13 and TRBJ1-2): AAGVIQSPRHLIKEKRETATLKCYPIPRHDTVYWYQQGPGQDPQFLISFYEKMQSDKGSIPDRFSAQQFSDYHSELNMSSLELGDSALYFCASSSSRTVGGYTFGSGTRLTVV.

This clonotype was recorded a few times. The chain combines TRBV3-1 with TRBJ1-1; D may be TRBD1 (5 bases). This CDR3 has 14 residues. Germline V gene sequence: CDR1 LGHDT, CDR2 YNNKEL (reference sequence). The V and J ends lost 4 bases and 1 base respectively, with 10 bases between them. CDR3 DNA sequence: TGTGCCAGCAGCCCCAGACAGCCGAACACTGAAGCTTTCTTT. Residues: CASSPRQPNTEAFF.

This clonotype was detected ten times or more. This chain connects TRBV5-6 to TRBJ1-6; the match to TRBD1 covers 9 bases. V was clipped by 4 bases and J by 3 bases; unmatched bases: 2. CDR3 length: 15 amino acids. CDR1 and CDR2 from the germline V gene are SGHDT and YYEEEE. The CDR3 here is CASSPDRGYNSPLHF. The CDR3 DNA follows: TGTGCCAGCAGCCCGGACAGGGGCTATAATTCACCCCTCCACTTT.

V and J are TRBV10-3 and TRBJ2-1; 8 bases line up with TRBD1. The V gene end was trimmed by 6 bases and the J gene end by 8 bases; junction bases not matched to a gene: 9. Per the germline V gene, CDR1 is ENHRY and CDR2 is SYGVKD. CDR3 size: 14 residues. The CDR3 DNA is TGTGCCATCAGACAGGGGGGAAATTTCGATGAGCAGTTCTTC. Its translation is CAIRQGGNFDEQFF.

V gene TRBV6-1 combines with J gene TRBJ1-2, with D uncertain. V shed 2 bases and J shed 12 bases, with 13 bases lying between them. The length of the CDR3 is 12 residues. Germline-derived CDR1 and CDR2 are MNHNS and SASEGT. As DNA, the CDR3 is TGTGCCAGCAGTGAATTAAACAGATCCAACACCTTC. Its translation: CASSELNRSNTF.

The V and J genes are TRBV7-2 and TRBJ2-1; the D is unclear. Deletions cut 2 bases from V and 6 bases from J, with 11 bases between. Germline V gene sequence: CDR1 SGHTA, CDR2 FQGNSA. The CDR3 runs 14 residues. CDR3 in DNA: TGTGCCAGCAGCTTATGGACCGCCTTCAATGAGCAGTTCTTC. Its translation: CASSLWTAFNEQFF.

This sequence joins TRBV28 and TRBJ2-7; tentatively, D is TRBD1 or TRBD2 (5 bases each). The germline CDR1 and CDR2 sequences are MDHEN and SYDVKM. V lost 3 bases to trimming and J lost 5 bases, with 17 bases between them. The CDR3 extends over 15 amino acids. The DNA of the CDR3 is TGTGCCAGCAGTTTTCCCAGGGACGGAGGCGACGAGCAGTACTTC. This sequence encodes CASSFPRDGGDEQYF.

This clonotype was counted many times. The chain links TRBV6-2 or TRBV6-3 to TRBJ2-5; tentatively, D is TRBD2 (5 bases). Looked up from germline, CDR1 is MNHEY and CDR2 is SVGEGT. With 6 bases removed from V and 5 bases from J, the gap between germline ends came to 13 bases. This CDR3 comprises 13 residues. The CDR3, as DNA: TGTGCCAGCAGGGCGCCGGGGAAGGAGACCCAGTACTTC. Translated, it gives CASRAPGKETQYF.

This clonotype was found a few times. This chain uses TRBV6-1 with TRBJ1-1; 12 nucleotides match TRBD1. The CDR3 length is 15 residues. In germline, CDR1 is MNHNS, CDR2 SASEGT. The V segment lost 8 bases and the J segment 3 bases; nucleotides outside the gene matches: 7. The CDR3 loop is CASCWDRGPDTEAFF. In DNA, the CDR3 is TGTGCCAGCTGCTGGGACAGGGGGCCTGACACTGAAGCTTTCTTT.

Ten or more counts support this clonotype. V and J are TRBV29-1 and TRBJ1-1; maybe TRBD1 (5 bases). The CDR3 contains 13 residues. The V gene lost 6 bases and the J gene lost 3 bases, with 14 bases spanning the gap. Germline lookup yields CDR1 SQVTM and CDR2 ANQGSEA. CDR3 loop: CSVQGRSDTEAFF. In DNA form, the CDR3 reads TGCAGCGTCCAGGGACGGAGCGACACTGAAGCTTTCTTT.

This clonotype was seen repeatedly, ten times or more. CDR3 DNA: TGTGCCAGCAGCCCGCTGACAGCTAACACTGAAGCTTTCTTT. Protein sequence: CASSPLTANTEAFF. The rearrangement uses TRBV9 and TRBJ1-1; TRBD1 is a possible D gene (5 bases). Germline CDR1 and CDR2: SGDLS and YYNGEE. The CDR3 has 14 residues. V gave up 4 bases and J gave up 2 bases, with 12 bases separating them.

Ten or more counts support this clonotype. The chain is built from TRBV27 and TRBJ2-3; D is perhaps TRBD2 (6 bases). Germline V gives CDR1 MNHEY, CDR2 SMNVEV (reference sequence). With 0 bases removed from V and 8 bases from J, the gap between germline ends came to 6 bases. The CDR3 extends over 12 amino acids. CDR3 loop: CASSLSEGTQYF. As DNA, the CDR3 is TGTGCCAGCAGTTTATCGGAGGGTACGCAGTATTTT.

This chain links TRBV6-5 with TRBJ1-1; D is undetermined. Trimming left V 2 bases short and J 5 bases short, with 12 bases between. Per germline, CDR1 MNHEY and CDR2 SVGAGI. This CDR3 has 14 residues. The CDR3 sequence is CASSYVPSGTEAFF. As DNA, the CDR3 is TGTGCCAGCAGTTACGTCCCGAGTGGAACTGAAGCTTTCTTT.

This clonotype was recorded a few times. V and J are TRBV20-1 and TRBJ2-5, with D perhaps matching TRBD2 (7 bases). CDR1 and CDR2 (germline): DFQATT, SNEGSKA (reference sequence). The CDR3 spans 14 residues. The V end lost 0 bases, the J end lost 5 bases, and 13 bases lay between the germline ends. The CDR3 spells CSARDEQGGETQYF. The CDR3 DNA follows: TGCAGTGCTAGAGATGAACAGGGAGGGGAGACCCAGTACTTC.

This clonotype has a count of ten or more. J is TRBJ2-7 and V is TRBV2; 8 bases agree with TRBD2. V lost 7 bases and J lost 0; bases outside the gene matches: 5. CDR1 is SNHLY, CDR2 FYNNEI, per germline. There are 14 residues in the CDR3. CDR3 sequence: CASKIGLASYEQYF. CDR3 DNA: TGTGCCAGCAAGATAGGACTAGCCTCCTACGAGCAGTACTTC. Drawing the rest from reference TRBV2 and TRBJ2-7, the complete variable domain is EPEVTQTPSHQVTQMGQEVILRCVPISNHLYFYWYRQILGQKVEFLVSFYNNEISEKSEIFDDQFSVERPDGSNFTLKIRSTKLEDSAMYFCASKIGLASYEQYFGPGTRLTVT.

The V and J genes are TRBV11-2 and TRBJ2-3, with D possibly matching TRBD2 (6 bases). The V gene lost 8 bases and the J gene lost 1 base, with 16 bases spanning the gap. The CDR3 has 15 residues. Germline CDR1 is SGHAT and CDR2 is FQNNGV. The CDR3 region has the DNA TGTGCCAGCTGCTACCCTAGCGTTGGCACAGATACGCAGTATTTT. Translated: CASCYPSVGTDTQYF.